This TCR beta chain was obtained from a study of cytomegalovirus exposure and HLA in healthy donors. This clone was found once. Its antigen is still unknown. Study findings and constraints: In vitro assays verified that a few CMV-associated chains recognized CMV antigens specifically. Only CMV serostatus was available as immune exposure information. Most TCR sequences were uncommon, yet certain public TCRs appeared in many donors.

Primers for the PCR totalled 60 Vbeta and 13 Jbeta. TCRdb keeps only in-frame clones here, not all; method: immunoSEQ multiplex PCR. The sample has some 57,000 clones; roughly 53% are singletons. This sequence originates from a human donor in good health. Sequenced input: PBMCs.

The CDR3, as DNA: TGTGCCAGTAGGCGGACAGGGGGGAACACCGGGGAGCTGTTTTTT. This encodes CASRRTGGNTGELFF. The chain combines TRBV19 with TRBJ2-2; TRBD1 agrees at 10 bases. Germline trimming cut 6 bases from V and 1 base from J; bases unmatched to any gene: 2. Germline V gene sequence: CDR1 LNHDA, CDR2 SQIVND (reference sequence). CDR3 length: 15 residues.